Listed below are T cell receptor beta chains from one sample, sequenced in a study of blood T cell repertoires in COVID-19. The protocol was immunoSEQ multiplex PCR, while the TCRdb copy is restricted to in-frame clones and leaves out a portion. The data hold 300,000 to 450,000 clones, with approximately 80% observed a single time. Source material: peripheral blood. These receptors came from a human donor with acute or convalescent COVID-19. The donor label of this sample is uncertain. CDR3s include the opening cysteine and the closing phenylalanine or tryptophan. D genes are given only for firm matches. The size of a clone is reported for some rows only, either as once, few or many, or as a class for expanded clones.

CDR3aa,CDR3nt,v_gene,j_gene,abundance,d_gene
CASSSGGLSQETQYF,TGCGCCAGCAGCTCGGGGGGGTTAAGCCAAGAGACCCAGTACTTC,TRBV5-1,TRBJ2-5,.,TRBD2
CASSVGTGTTNEKLFF,TGTGCCAGCAGCGTAGGGACAGGGACAACTAATGAAAAACTGTTTTTT,TRBV9,TRBJ1-4,.,TRBD1
CASITVHRPIDTQYF,TGCGCCAGCATTACAGTCCATCGCCCCATAGATACGCAGTATTTT,TRBV10-1,TRBJ2-3,.,.
CASSMGTTSEAFF,TGTGCCAGTAGTATGGGGACAACTTCTGAAGCTTTCTTT,TRBV19,TRBJ1-1,.,.
CASSFGRQGYSTDTQYF,TGTGCCAGCAGCTTCGGACGTCAGGGTTATAGCACAGATACGCAGTATTTT,TRBV11-2,TRBJ2-3,.,.
CASSATSTYEQYF,TGTGCCAGCAGTGCGACTTCTACCTACGAGCAGTACTTC,TRBV12-3/TRBV12-4,TRBJ2-7,.,.
CAWSFPGGLLGQAKNIQYF,TGTGCCTGGAGCTTCCCCGGGGGGCTTTTAGGTCAAGCCAAAAACATTCAGTACTTC,TRBV30,TRBJ2-4,few,.
CASTRGNTEAFF,TGTGCCAGCACCAGGGGTAATACTGAAGCTTTCTTT,TRBV12-3/TRBV12-4,TRBJ1-1,few,.
CASSSNSGSFTDTQYF,TGTGCCAGCAGCAGTAACAGCGGGAGCTTCACAGATACGCAGTATTTT,TRBV21-1,TRBJ2-3,.,.
CASSLDGTGGFNEQYF,TGTGCCAGCAGCTTAGACGGGACAGGGGGCTTCAACGAGCAGTACTTC,TRBV7-2,TRBJ2-7,.,TRBD1
CATSDRTSGSNEQFF,TGTGCCACCAGTGATCGGACTAGCGGGAGCAATGAGCAGTTCTTC,TRBV24-1,TRBJ2-1,many,TRBD2
CASWTYISEAFF,TGTGCCAGCTGGACATATATTTCTGAAGCTTTCTTT,TRBV27,TRBJ1-1,.,.
CASSYLSGLGNQPQHF,TGTGCCAGCAGTTACTTGTCAGGGTTGGGCAATCAGCCCCAGCATTTT,TRBV6-6,TRBJ1-5,many,.
CAIRSTGSNTEAFF,TGTGCCATCAGGTCCACAGGGTCGAACACTGAAGCTTTCTTT,TRBV10-3,TRBJ1-1,.,.
CASTYTGRVYEQYF,TGTGCCAGCACCTATACGGGCAGGGTCTACGAGCAGTACTTC,TRBV7-9,TRBJ2-7,.,.
CASSPPQQPQHF,TGTGCCAGTAGTCCTCCACAACAGCCCCAGCATTTT,TRBV19,TRBJ1-5,.,.
CASSSPPGGRASWAQYF,TGTGCCAGCAGCTCCCCCCCGGGCGGGAGGGCAAGTTGGGCCCAGTACTTC,TRBV5-6,TRBJ2-5,.,TRBD2
CASSQQPTESIF,TGCGCCAGCAGTCAACAGCCCACGGAGTCGATCTTT,TRBV23-1,TRBJ1-1,.,.
CASSLDRPNYGYTF,TGCGCCAGCAGCTTGGACAGACCTAACTATGGCTACACCTTC,TRBV5-1,TRBJ1-2,.,.
CASSPQGYEQYF,TGTGCCAGCAGTCCACAGGGTTACGAGCAGTACTTC,TRBV27,TRBJ2-7,.,.
CASSLEPPRGEKLFF,TGCGCCAGCAGCTTGGAGCCTCCTCGAGGGGAAAAACTGTTTTTT,TRBV5-1,TRBJ1-4,.,.
CASSLSDRNYGYTF,TGTGCCAGCAGCTTATCGGACAGGAACTATGGCTACACCTTC,TRBV11-1,TRBJ1-2,.,TRBD1
CASSGDRGYNQPQHF,TGTGCCAGTAGCGGGGACAGGGGATACAATCAGCCCCAGCATTTT,TRBV19,TRBJ1-5,.,TRBD1